This entry describes one TCR beta chain. Its target is unknown. The sample originates from a study of T-cell memory formation after mild COVID-19. Study-level results: That cross-reactive memory joined was suggested by some responding clones appearing in pre-infection memory.

The CDR3 extends over 16 amino acids. V trimming: 4 bases; J trimming: 2 bases; junction bases outside the gene matches: 3. From germline, CDR1 is MGHRA and CDR2 YSYEKL. TCRdb reprocessed the 5' RACE reads via MiXCR and lists one record per CDR3 protein. The sample holds fewer than 110,000 distinct CDR3 sequences, roughly 14% seen once. This chain uses TRBV4-1 with TRBJ2-2, with 11 nucleotides matching TRBD2. The sequence came from a man between 18 and 29 years old who had mild COVID-19 (a few samples of this study predate the infection). Cell type and time point are not known. The sequenced material came from PBMCs or a T cell subset sorted from them (not recorded which). The CDR3 sequence: CASSPLAGANTGELFF. CDR3 nucleotides: TGCGCCAGCAGCCCACTAGCGGGGGCCAACACCGGGGAGCTGTTTTTT.